This T cell receptor (beta chain) was sequenced during a study of regulatory T cells in long-lasting Graves disease. Combining iRepertoire HTBI primers with Arm-PCR of CDR3 regions, the authors built TCR beta libraries. Using its own MiXCR run on the multiplex PCR reads, TCRdb lists one record per CDR3 protein. The data show around 500,000 distinct CDR3 sequences, around 21% seen once. Time point specified: persistent/refractory GD, antithyroid drugs over 5 years with positive TRAb. TCR sequences were obtained from RNA taken from PBMCs. EDTA tubes received nine milliliters of collected peripheral blood. This clonotype has a handful of counts. What it binds is not known. Study-level results: In persistent patients, shared public clonotypes (under 3,000) outnumbered those in new patients (approximately 970).

The sample here was peripheral blood mononuclear cells (PBMCs), taken when the disease was refractory, from a patient treated with antithyroid drugs. This sequence was found in a female donor with Graves disease.

CDR3 sequence (DNA): TGTGCCAGCAGCTTAGGGGACAGCCGGAACACTGAAGCTTTCTTT. It encodes CASSLGDSRNTEAFF. V gene TRBV7-9 combines with J gene TRBJ1-1; 7 nucleotides align to TRBD1. J gave up 1 base and V 1 base, and 3 bases lay outside the gene matches. In germline, CDR1 is SEHNR, CDR2 FQNEAQ (reference sequence). There are 15 residues in the CDR3. The variable domain in full, completed from reference TRBV7-9 and TRBJ1-1, reads DTGVSQNPRHKITKRGQNVTFRCDPISEHNRLYWYRQTLGQGPEFLTYFQNEAQLEKSRLLSDRFSAERPKGSFSTLEIQRTEQGDSAMYLCASSLGDSRNTEAFFGQGTRLTVV.